A selection of T cell receptor beta chains follows, all from one sample in a study of vaccination and CD4 T cells after COVID-19. TCRdb reprocessed the PCR reads via MiXCR and lists one record per CDR3 protein. The sample lists more than 9,000 distinct CDR3 sequences; 20% were seen once. The antigens for these receptors are not known. Sequencing used CD4+ T cells from blood, cultured in vitro, obtained before SARS-CoV-2 vaccination. These receptors were collected from a human donor who received a COVID-19 vaccine. Each CDR3 is given with its conserved first and last residue. Each record gives: J gene, D gene, clone size, V gene, CDR3 DNA, CDR3 protein. A D gene is named only where the DNA matches it firmly. Expanded clones are given a class, and other clones once, few, many or no size at all.

TRBJ2-5 NA NA TRBV10-1 TGCGCCAGCAGTAGAGGTAACGAGACCCAGTACTTC CASSRGNETQYF
TRBJ1-5 NA medium-sized TRBV21-1 TGTGCCAGCAGCGGCCGGACAGCTGCCCTTAGCAATCAGCCCCAGCATTTT CASSGRTAALSNQPQHF
TRBJ1-5 NA few TRBV5-1 TGCGCCAGCAGCGCAGGGCATGGTAGCAATCAGCCCCAGCATTTT CASSAGHGSNQPQHF
TRBJ2-5 TRBD2 NA TRBV7-8 TGTGCCAGCAGCCCTCTTCGACTAGCGGGGCACCAAGAGACCCAGTACTTC CASSPLRLAGHQETQYF
TRBJ1-1 NA few TRBV15 TGTGCCACCAGCAGAGCGAATTTGAACACTGAAGCTTTCTTT CATSRANLNTEAFF
TRBJ2-7 NA few TRBV12-2 TGTGCAAGTCGCTTAGCGCTCTTCTCCGGGACAGGGCCCTACGAGCAGTACTTC CASRLALFSGTGPYEQYF
TRBJ1-5 NA medium-sized TRBV2 TGTGCCAGCCGTCCCGGGACTCCGATTGCGGCCCAGCATTTT CASRPGTPIAAQHF
TRBJ2-4 TRBD1 few TRBV7-2 TGTGCCAGCAGCCGACCACAGGGGGCGTTAGCCAAAAACATTCAGTACTTC CASSRPQGALAKNIQYF
TRBJ1-5 NA few TRBV2 TGTGCCAGCGGGCCTTCGGGCAATCAGCCCCAGCATTTT CASGPSGNQPQHF
TRBJ1-5 NA NA TRBV10-1 TGCGCCAGCAGTGAATTAGAGACCAGGGGATTTAGCAATCAGCCCCAGCATTTT CASSELETRGFSNQPQHF
TRBJ2-4 NA few TRBV20-1 TGCAGTGCTAGAGTGCCCCTATCGGAAGCCAAAAACATTCAGTACTTC CSARVPLSEAKNIQYF
TRBJ2-3 TRBD2 few TRBV2 TGTGCCAGCAGTAGACTAGCGGGGCCAGATACGCAGTATTTT CASSRLAGPDTQYF
TRBJ2-2 NA few TRBV19 TGTGCCAGTCCCCCGACCATACTGAACACCGGGGAGCTGTTTTTT CASPPTILNTGELFF
TRBJ1-3 TRBD1 NA TRBV6-1 TGTGCCAGCAGCGGGAAAAGGGGACAGGGTGAGGCCATATATTTT CASSGKRGQGEAIYF
TRBJ2-2 NA NA TRBV19 TGTGCCAGTAGTACCTCAGGGGAGGCCGGGGAGCTGTTTTTT CASSTSGEAGELFF
TRBJ2-5 TRBD1 once TRBV12-3/TRBV12-4 TGTGCCAGCAGTTTTGGGGGTGACAGGGTTGAGTTCGAGACCCAGTACTTC CASSFGGDRVEFETQYF
TRBJ2-5 TRBD2 few TRBV4-1 TGCGCCAGCAGCCAGGGGCTAGCGGGGGGGCGTTTGACCCAGTACTTC CASSQGLAGGRLTQYF
TRBJ1-2 TRBD1 NA TRBV7-9 TGTGCCAGCAGCCGCGGACAGGGGGCAGGAGGCTACACCTTC CASSRGQGAGGYTF
TRBJ2-5 NA once TRBV3-1 TGTGCCAGCAGCCAAAGAGGCGGGGACCAAGAGACCCAGTACTTC CASSQRGGDQETQYF
TRBJ2-5 TRBD2 few TRBV20-1 TGCAGTGCTAGAGATCCCAGCGGGGGGGAAGAGACCCAGTACTTC CSARDPSGGEETQYF
TRBJ2-2 TRBD2 few TRBV12-3/TRBV12-4 TGTGCCAGCAGCCACCGGACGGGACTAGCGACGAACACCGGGGAGCTGTTTTTT CASSHRTGLATNTGELFF
TRBJ2-5 NA once TRBV29-1 TGCAGCGTTGTGGAGGGGCTAGAGACCCAGTACTTC CSVVEGLETQYF
TRBJ2-5 NA NA TRBV7-9 TGTGCCACACACCGGGACTACCAAGAGACCCAGTACTTC CATHRDYQETQYF
TRBJ1-1 NA NA TRBV18 TGTGCCAGCTCACCCCAAAGACAGTGGAACACTGAAGCTTTCTTT CASSPQRQWNTEAFF
TRBJ2-1 NA NA TRBV28 TGTGCCAGCAGTTTACCCCAAACCAACTCCTACAATGAGCAGTTCTTC CASSLPQTNSYNEQFF
TRBJ2-5 TRBD2 few TRBV6-1 TGTGCCAGCAGTGAAAGGACTAGCGGGGGGGCGGTACAAGAGACCCAGTACTTC CASSERTSGGAVQETQYF
TRBJ1-1 NA NA TRBV29-1 TGCAGCGTTGACGCGGGGGCGGACACTGAAGCTTTCTTT CSVDAGADTEAFF
TRBJ1-5 NA few TRBV18 TGTGCCAGCTCACCACCTGGGGGAATCGGTCAGCCCCAGCATTTT CASSPPGGIGQPQHF
TRBJ1-5 NA few TRBV27 TGTGCCAGCAGTTCCTGGGCGGATAAAAATAGCAATCAGCCCCAGCATTTT CASSSWADKNSNQPQHF
TRBJ2-5 TRBD1 few TRBV2 TGTGCCAGCAGCGCGACAGGGGTTCAAGAGACCCAGTACTTC CASSATGVQETQYF
TRBJ1-1 TRBD1 once TRBV2 TGTGCCAGCACCTCAGGGGGCGAAGCTTTCTTT CASTSGGEAFF
TRBJ2-1 TRBD2 NA TRBV6-1 TGTGCCACGACTAGGGTAGCGGGGACTCACAATGAGCAGTTCTTC CATTRVAGTHNEQFF
TRBJ1-1 NA few TRBV14 TGTGCCAGCAGCCAAAAGGCCAGTTTTCTCATGAACACTGAAGCTTTCTTT CASSQKASFLMNTEAFF
TRBJ2-5 NA few TRBV12-3/TRBV12-4 TGTGCCAGCATTTGGTTGGAGGGAGAGACCCAGTACTTC CASIWLEGETQYF
TRBJ1-1 NA NA TRBV29-1 TGCAGCGTTACCTTAGTCCCGACAGGGAACACTGAAGCTTTCTTT CSVTLVPTGNTEAFF
TRBJ2-3 TRBD2 few TRBV6-2/TRBV6-3 TGTGCCAGCAGTTCCTTAGCGGGGGGACAGATAACGCAGTATTTT CASSSLAGGQITQYF
TRBJ1-1 TRBD1 few TRBV7-9 TGTGCCAGCAGCCCGACAGGGGGAGGCACTGAAGCTTTCTTT CASSPTGGGTEAFF
TRBJ2-5 TRBD2 few TRBV6-1 TGTGCCAGCAGGAGGGGCGGGGGGCTGCAAGAGACCCAGTACTTC CASRRGGGLQETQYF
TRBJ1-2 NA few TRBV12-3/TRBV12-4 TGTGCCAGCAGTCAACTACAGGTGTTCTATGGCTACACCTTC CASSQLQVFYGYTF
TRBJ2-1 TRBD2 NA TRBV10-1 TGCGCCAGCAGTGAACGCGGACTAGCGGGGTTCGGTGAGCAGTTCTTC CASSERGLAGFGEQFF
TRBJ1-3 NA few TRBV12-3/TRBV12-4 TGTGCCAGCATAATCGGAACAGGGTATCGAAACACCATATATTTT CASIIGTGYRNTIYF
TRBJ2-3 NA NA TRBV5-1 TGCGCCAGCAGCTTGGGACTCCGCACAGATACGCAGTATTTT CASSLGLRTDTQYF
TRBJ1-6 TRBD1 NA TRBV20-1 TGCAGTGCAGGGGGCGGTTCGAGTTCACCCCTCCACTTT CSAGGGSSSPLHF
TRBJ2-5 NA medium-sized TRBV21-1 TGTGCCAGCAGCGCCCAGGGTGTAGGTTTTCGTCTTGAGACCCAGTACTTC CASSAQGVGFRLETQYF
TRBJ1-2 NA NA TRBV6-5 TGTGCCAGCAGTTACTCGAAGGGCCATGGCTACACCTTC CASSYSKGHGYTF